Below are 12 T cell receptor beta chains sequenced from a single sample in a study of T cell responses to AZD1222 COVID-19 vaccine (dated by TCRdb to the early 2020s). The time point label on this specimen signifies: baseline before first vaccination. Preparation of the library involved the immunoSEQ multiplex PCR assay. TCRdb retrieved this table from immuneACCESS and kept in-frame rearrangements only. Not all clones are present; in checked studies, unresolved V genes account for under half, and no reason is known for the remainder. This sample has a few hundred thousand clones in its table, and 85% to 95% of those were observed once. The top ten clones comprise around 0.6% of the sample. The sequencing here drew on peripheral blood, taken on day 0 of AZD1222 vaccination. These receptors all stem from an adult in good health.

The CDR3 DNA follows: TGTGCCAGTTCCGACAGGAACACTGAAGCTTTCTTT. Amino acid sequence: CASSDRNTEAFF. The rearrangement uses TRBV19 and TRBJ1-1, with D maybe TRBD1 (5 bases). V was clipped by 8 bases and J by 1 base, with 8 bases between them. Looked up from germline, CDR1 is LNHDA and CDR2 is SQIVND (reference sequence). There are 12 residues in the CDR3.

This chain connects TRBV27 to TRBJ2-2, with D perhaps matching TRBD2 (5 bases). Germline values: CDR1 MNHEY, CDR2 SMNVEV (reference sequence). Trimming removed 6 bases at V and 5 bases at J, with 13 bases between. This CDR3 has 14 residues. The chain's CDR3 is CASRGIEGTGELFF. The CDR3 DNA reads TGTGCCAGCAGGGGCATTGAGGGAACCGGGGAGCTGTTTTTT.

The J gene is TRBJ1-2, the V gene TRBV12-3 or TRBV12-4; TRBD1 aligns across 10 bases. The CDR3 is made up of 13 amino acids. V gave up 7 bases and J gave up 8 bases; unmatched junction bases: 7. CDR3 nucleotides: TGTGCCAGCAAATGGGGGACAGGGGAAGGCTACACCTTC. This sequence encodes CASKWGTGEGYTF.

This clone was seen just once. J is TRBJ1-1 and V is TRBV3-1 (or the pseudogene TRBV3-2), with TRBD1 as a possible D gene (5 bases). Germline-derived CDR1 and CDR2 are LGHDT and YNNKEL (reference sequence). Trimming stripped 3 bases from V and 4 bases from J, with 12 bases between. The CDR3 covers 14 residues. The CDR3 loop reads CASSHRDSGTEAFF. Written as DNA, the CDR3 is TGTGCCAGCAGCCACCGCGACAGTGGCACTGAAGCTTTCTTT.

This chain joins TRBV29-1 and TRBJ1-5; D is perhaps TRBD1 (5 bases). V was pared by 7 bases and J by 3 bases, with 13 bases between. CDR3 length: 13 amino acids. Germline V gene lookup returns CDR1 SQVTM and CDR2 ANQGSEA. The CDR3, as DNA: TGCAGCGCGTGGGGCGGAAACAATCAGCCCCAGCATTTT. It encodes CSAWGGNNQPQHF.

This chain uses TRBV30 with TRBJ1-1; 7 bases line up with TRBD1. V lost 0 bases to trimming and J lost 3 bases; unmatched junction nucleotides: 4. The germline CDR1 and CDR2 sequences are GTSNPN and SVGIG (reference sequence). CDR3 size: 14 residues. This CDR3 is CAWSVGGTDTEAFF. The CDR3 bases are TGTGCCTGGAGTGTGGGAGGGACAGACACTGAAGCTTTCTTT.

V gene TRBV12-3 or TRBV12-4 combines with J gene TRBJ2-7; D is unclear. Trimming removed 3 bases at V and 4 bases at J, with 7 bases between. The CDR3 totals 12 residues. This CDR3 reads CASSFDKYEQYF. Written as DNA, the CDR3 is TGTGCCAGCAGTTTCGACAAATACGAGCAGTACTTC.

As DNA, the CDR3 is TGTGCCACCAGTGATCAGACTAGCGGGGGGCTCACAGATACGCAGTATTTT. This codes for CATSDQTSGGLTDTQYF. The chain carries TRBV24-1 and TRBJ2-3, with 13 bases that match TRBD2. Germline V CDR1 and CDR2: KGHDR, SFDVKD. The CDR3 is 17 amino acids. Trimming at V came to 3 bases and at J to 2 bases, leaving 4 bases not matched to a gene.

The chain carries TRBV5-1 and TRBJ1-6, with 7 bases lining up with TRBD1. The junction had 9 bases not matched to a gene; V was cut back by 3 bases and J by 3 bases. This CDR3 has 17 residues. Germline V gene sequence: CDR1 SGHRS, CDR2 YFSETQ. The CDR3 protein is CASSWGTVRDYNSPLHF. The DNA for the CDR3 is TGCGCCAGCAGCTGGGGGACAGTTAGAGACTATAATTCACCCCTCCACTTT.

This chain uses TRBV4-1 with TRBJ2-1; TRBD2 matches at 9 bases. The CDR3 sequence is 17 residues long. Looked up from germline, CDR1 is MGHRA and CDR2 is YSYEKL. With V trimmed by 1 base and J by 9 bases, 13 bases remained unmatched. The chain's CDR3 is CASSQAPQAGGQGEQFF. The DNA of the CDR3 is TGCGCCAGCAGCCAAGCCCCCCAAGCGGGGGGCCAGGGTGAGCAGTTCTTC.

The rearrangement joins TRBV19 to TRBJ2-2; TRBD2 matches at 11 bases. Germline V lookup: CDR1 LNHDA, CDR2 SQIVND (reference sequence). The CDR3 has 14 residues. V was pared by 9 bases and J by 5 bases, with 5 bases of the junction left unmatched. CDR3 region: CASRLAGGTGELFF. In DNA, the CDR3 is TGTGCCAGCCGGCTAGCGGGAGGAACCGGGGAGCTGTTTTTT.

The rearrangement links TRBV9 to TRBJ2-5; no clear D. From germline, CDR1 is SGDLS and CDR2 YYNGEE. The V and J ends lost 0 bases and 1 base respectively, with 4 bases between them. There are 13 residues in the CDR3. The CDR3 loop reads CASSVAVQETQYF. As DNA, the CDR3 is TGTGCCAGCAGCGTAGCGGTCCAAGAGACCCAGTACTTC.